This TCR beta chain emerged from a study of cytomegalovirus exposure and HLA in healthy donors. The donors were members of the validation cohort, which comprised about 120 subjects and was separate from the first cohort of some 680 subjects. This table comes from immunoSEQ multiplex PCR, and its TCRdb copy is limited to in-frame clones, with some not included. This table has roughly 150,000 clones, 85% to 90% appearing once. The V gene's germline CDR1 is LNHDA and CDR2 SQIVND (reference sequence). The CDR3 consists of 17 residues. V gave up 0 bases and J gave up 4 bases; unmatched junction bases: 7. This clone was recorded only once.

This sequence joins TRBV19 and TRBJ1-2; 11 nucleotides match TRBD1. The source is a woman aged 25 to 39 in good health and CMV-seronegative. Sequenced input: PBMCs. The DNA for the CDR3 is TGTGCCAGTAGTATAGACAGAAGGACAGGGGGCTTCTATGGCTACACCTTC. Protein: CASSIDRRTGGFYGYTF.